This entry lists 4 T cell receptor beta chains sequenced from one sample in a study of blood T cells in healthy people across ages (dated by TCRdb to between 2014 and 2016). Libraries were built with 5' RACE. The reads were generated on an Illumina HiSeq 2500. A second PCR of roughly 7 to 11 cycles was performed with a sample-barcoded 5' primer and a J-beta primer mix. The public reads were reanalyzed by TCRdb: fastp trimming at Q25, MiXCR alignment, in-frame beta chains only. Each entry merges the rows of one CDR3 protein and shows their most common DNA and genes. For this sample there are about a million distinct CDR3 sequences; around 48% appear just once. The top ten clonotypes cover roughly 13% of the sample. Material for sequencing was blood. These receptors came from a man under 40 in good health.

This clonotype has a single count. CDR3 DNA sequence: TGTGCCAGCAGTTCATCCGGGACTAGCGGCCAAGAGACCCAGTACTTC. Translating gives CASSSSGTSGQETQYF. J is TRBJ2-5 and V is TRBV28, with 11 bases identical to TRBD2. CDR3 size: 16 residues. Per the germline V gene, CDR1 is MDHEN and CDR2 is SYDVKM. Unmatched junction bases numbered 5, after V lost 4 bases and J lost 1 base.

The chain carries TRBV4-3 and TRBJ1-6; D is undetermined. The CDR3 extends over 17 amino acids. Per germline, CDR1 LGHNA and CDR2 YSLEER. The germline V and J ends were trimmed by 4 bases and 0 bases, with 13 bases remaining between them. The DNA for the CDR3 is TGCGCCAGCAGCCGGGCATCTGACTACTCCTATAATTCACCCCTCCACTTT. It specifies CASSRASDYSYNSPLHF.

This clonotype came up a few times. The chain is built from TRBV3-1 and TRBJ2-5, with TRBD2 as a possible D gene (6 bases). The length of the CDR3 is 15 residues. Germline loops: CDR1 LGHDT, CDR2 YNNKEL (reference sequence). Trimming removed 2 bases from V and 2 bases from J, with 12 bases in between. The CDR3 sequence: CASSQLDYLQETQYF. Written as DNA, the CDR3 is TGTGCCAGCAGCCAACTGGACTACCTGCAAGAGACCCAGTACTTC.

This chain links TRBV20-1 with TRBJ2-1; D is perhaps TRBD2 (7 bases). CDR1 and CDR2 from the germline V gene are DFQATT and SNEGSKA (reference sequence). The CDR3 runs 13 residues. Between the trimmed V and J ends, which lost 0 bases and 9 bases, there was a span of 12 bases. The CDR3 here is CSARDTGRAEQFF. CDR3 bases: TGCAGTGCTAGAGACACAGGGAGGGCTGAGCAGTTCTTC.